These 4 T cell receptor beta chains share one sample of origin, sequenced in a study of technical replicates of blood from a few donors. Clones were read by immunoSEQ multiplex PCR, and TCRdb kept only the in-frame ones, dropping some. The sample comprises approximately 89,000 clones, 90% to 95% of which are singletons, and about 0.4% rests with the top ten. Sequencing was done on a sample of T cells isolated from PBMCs. These receptors were obtained from a human donor in good health.

V and J are TRBV2 and TRBJ2-1; D is possibly TRBD2 (5 bases). V lost 8 bases to trimming and J lost 6 bases, with 14 bases between them. The CDR3 covers 13 residues. Germline V CDR1 and CDR2: SNHLY, FYNNEI. CDR3 loop: CASVRLAGNEQFF. CDR3 bases: TGTGCCAGCGTGCGGCTAGCAGGCAATGAGCAGTTCTTC.

The chain combines TRBV30 with TRBJ2-5; 8 bases align to TRBD1. The CDR3 extends over 13 amino acids. Germline CDR1 reads GTSNPN; CDR2 reads SVGIG (reference sequence). V shed 4 bases and J 0 bases; nucleotides not matched to a gene: 1. The CDR3: CAWKDRDQETQYF. For the CDR3, the DNA is TGTGCCTGGAAGGACAGGGACCAAGAGACCCAGTACTTC.

The chain recombines TRBV28 with TRBJ1-1; D is possibly TRBD1 (5 bases). With 3 bases removed from V and 5 bases from J, the gap between germline ends came to 10 bases. CDR1 MDHEN and CDR2 SYDVKM come from the germline V gene. This CDR3 is 13 amino acids long. The CDR3 reads CASSFGGGTEAFF. CDR3 DNA: TGTGCCAGCAGTTTTGGGGGAGGGACTGAAGCTTTCTTT.

The V gene is TRBV19, the J gene TRBJ1-3; weak D call: TRBD1 (5 bases). The CDR3 is 13 residues long. CDR1 LNHDA and CDR2 SQIVND come from the germline V gene (reference sequence). Trimming took 4 bases from V and 8 from J, leaving 12 bases between them. DNA of the CDR3: TGTGCCAGTAGTACAGGGAGGGGAGACACCATATATTTT. It encodes CASSTGRGDTIYF.